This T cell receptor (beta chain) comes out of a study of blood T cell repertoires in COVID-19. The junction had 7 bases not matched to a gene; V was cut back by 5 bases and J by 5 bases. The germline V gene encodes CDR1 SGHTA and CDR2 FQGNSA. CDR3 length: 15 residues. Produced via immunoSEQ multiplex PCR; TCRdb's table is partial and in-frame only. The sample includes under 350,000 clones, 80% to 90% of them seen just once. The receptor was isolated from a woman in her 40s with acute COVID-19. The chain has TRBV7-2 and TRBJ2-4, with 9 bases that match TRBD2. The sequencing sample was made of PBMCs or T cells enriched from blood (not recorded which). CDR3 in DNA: TGTGCCAGCAGCGCTAGCGGGGCATATGAAAACATTCAGTACTTC. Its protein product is CASSASGAYENIQYF.